This T cell receptor (beta chain) derives from a study of T cells after posttransplantation cyclophosphamide listed by TCRdb under 2016. Describing the broader study: T cell repertoire reconstitution was tracked by TRB sequencing after myeloablative bone marrow transplantation in which posttransplantation cyclophosphamide was used as GVHD prophylaxis. Antigen receptor sequencing was done on samples from roughly 35 PTCy-treated patients and from some 15 related bone marrow donors of those patients. Blood from every one of the approximately 33 PTCy patients who had 1-year posttransplant specimens underwent TRB sequencing. In 3 patients, up to about 3 additional blood samples taken between 2 and 5.2 years after transplant also underwent TRB sequencing, as did pretransplant blood from a handful of patients. Because TRA and TRB clonality correlated tightly in under 10 samples, later TCR analyses were limited to TRB. Public TRB sequences were searched against a database of over 3,000 sequences associated with responses to pathogens, tumor antigens, self-antigens and alloantigens.

On this clone: No antigen is known for it. No much larger clonotype is one base removed from it; base qualities were not supplied.

For this chain, trimming is 8 bases at the V end and 1 base at the J end, and the number of junction bases without a gene match is 20. CDR3 length: 19 amino acids, cysteine to phenylalanine. Only the CDR3 DNA is retained, 57 bases long and in frame from the first base. Looking up the germline V gene yields CDR1 SQVTM and CDR2 ANQGSEA. To count as naive, T cells had to be viable CD3+CD4+ or CD3+CD8+ cells with a CCR7+CD45RA+CD45RO-CD95-CD27+CD28+ profile. On the day of marrow donation, related bone marrow donors gave peripheral blood samples. Peripheral blood and bone marrow mononuclear cells were isolated by Ficoll-Hypaque density centrifugation and were cryopreserved. CD4+ and CD8+ T cells, including naive and memory subsets, were sorted by FACS on a FACSAria II. Paper-wide results and their limitations: Across 45 patients, recipient CMV seropositivity and CMV reactivation were highly associated with TRB clonality; PTCy diversity was similar to CNI/methotrexate controls. The TRB repertoires of T cells infiltrating skin or the GI tract showed only limited overlap with the TRB repertoires found in blood. At 1-2 months, donor-recipient similarity was low but rose over the first year, and the later blood repertoires were often dominated by donor CD8+ memory clones.

TRB sequencing used genomic DNA with the immunoSEQ assay at survey resolution or the hsTCRB kit. From the authors' description of their analysis: The immunoSEQ software was used for initial read processing, and the LymphoSeq R package was used for repertoire analyses. For each TRB dataset, clonality was calculated as 1 minus normalized Shannon entropy, and the Gini coefficient was computed as well. Phenotypes of unsorted samples were inferred by mapping TRB sequences from sorted subsets of the recipient or donor onto the same recipient's unsorted samples. The immuneACCESS repertoire file appears here via TCRdb, limited to in-frame rearrangements. These files lack a portion of the clones; in checked studies, under half of the deficit traces to unresolved V genes, and the cause of the others is not known. V and J calls plus clone size are reproduced from that table; the DNA served to infer D and trimming. Here the sample has about 31,000 clones; under 95% occur a single time. Roughly 0.25% of the sample is in the top ten clones.

The source is a woman aged 55-70 years in good health, CMV-negative, and a related stem cell transplant donor. Sequencing was performed on naive CD4+ T cells sorted from PBMCs. The chain links TRBV29-1 with TRBJ2-3, with 11 central nucleotides matching TRBD2. The nucleotide sequence is TGCAGCTTCAGGGGTTCGGGAGGACTAGCGGGCGCGGGCACAGATACGCAGTATTTT. Its product reads: CSFRGSGGLAGAGTDTQYF.